What follows are 9 T cell receptor beta chains derived from one specimen sequenced in a study of radiotherapy plus CTLA-4 blockade in lung cancer. Profiling relied on immunoSEQ multiplex PCR, and the TCRdb table lists in-frame clones only, not all of them. The sample comprises roughly 100,000 clones, over 65% of which are singletons, and over 2% rests with the top ten. Sequencing was performed on peripheral blood, taken from a patient treated with radiotherapy plus ipilimumab. All receptors come from a human donor with non-small cell lung cancer that progressed on radiotherapy plus ipilimumab. Some clones in this sample may be carry-over from other donors' samples.

This clone is medium-sized (0.01 to 0.1%) in the sample. J is TRBJ2-7 and V is TRBV2; possible D gene TRBD2, 6 bases. Trimming took off 5 bases at V and 0 bases at J, with 14 bases between the two ends. The V gene's germline CDR1 is SNHLY and CDR2 FYNNEI. This CDR3 is 15 amino acids long. The CDR3 bases are TGTGCCAGCAGTCGTAGCGGATCACTCTCCTACGAGCAGTACTTC. It translates to CASSRSGSLSYEQYF.

The gene calls are TRBV6-5 and TRBJ2-1; 7 nucleotides line up with TRBD1. CDR3 length: 13 residues. Germline assignment: CDR1 MNHEY and CDR2 SVGAGI. With 7 bases clipped from V and 2 bases from J, the junction kept 2 bases outside the gene matches. In DNA, the CDR3 is TGTGCCAGCACGGGGACAGCCTACAATGAGCAGTTCTTC. Translating it yields CASTGTAYNEQFF.

The chain's CDR3 is CASSPRIGYEQYF. As DNA, the CDR3 is TGTGCCAGCAGTCCGAGGATTGGCTACGAGCAGTACTTC. The chain recombines TRBV6-1 with TRBJ2-7; D remains unclear. Trimming removed 5 bases from V and 3 bases from J, with 11 bases in between. The CDR3 sequence is 13 residues long. Looked up from germline, CDR1 is MNHNS and CDR2 is SASEGT.

The genes are TRBV5-6 and TRBJ2-1; the D gene is possibly TRBD1 (6 bases). CDR1 and CDR2 from the germline V gene are SGHDT and YYEEEE. This CDR3 is 16 amino acids long. Trimming shortened V by 0 bases and J by 8 bases, and 18 bases separated the two germline ends. The CDR3 is CASSLERQADVDEQFF. As DNA, the CDR3 is TGTGCCAGCAGCTTGGAGAGACAGGCGGACGTCGATGAGCAGTTCTTC.

V and J are TRBV19 and TRBJ2-7, with D tentatively TRBD1 (5 bases). Germline loops: CDR1 LNHDA, CDR2 SQIVND (reference sequence). This CDR3 has 14 amino acids. The germline V and J ends were trimmed by 4 bases and 6 bases, with 16 bases remaining between them. CDR3 region: CASSRGQGKAEQYF. In DNA, the CDR3 is TGTGCCAGTAGTAGAGGTCAGGGTAAAGCCGAGCAGTACTTC.

This clone is medium-sized. This rearrangement joins TRBV4-3 to TRBJ2-2, with 9 bases aligning to TRBD1. CDR3 length: 17 residues. The V gene end was trimmed by 4 bases and the J gene end by 5 bases; junction bases not matched to a gene: 11. In germline, CDR1 is LGHNA, CDR2 YSLEER. CDR3 loop: CASSPSIGQGRTGELFF. For the CDR3, the DNA is TGCGCCAGCAGCCCCTCAATTGGACAGGGGAGGACCGGGGAGCTGTTTTTT.

The chain links TRBV6-5 to TRBJ1-2, with unresolved D. With 7 bases removed from V and 0 bases from J, the gap between germline ends came to 6 bases. CDR1 and CDR2 (germline): MNHEY, SVGAGI. The CDR3 covers 12 residues. This chain's CDR3 is CASKQPNYGYTF. The CDR3 DNA is TGTGCCAGCAAGCAACCTAACTATGGCTACACCTTC.

The chain uses TRBV7-8 and TRBJ1-4; D uncertain. V lost 2 bases and J lost 3, with 10 bases in between. The CDR3 consists of 15 residues. CDR1 and CDR2 from the germline V gene are SGHVS and FQNEAQ. This CDR3 reads CASSLRRLANEKLFF. The CDR3 DNA reads as TGTGCCAGCAGCTTAAGGCGCTTGGCTAATGAAAAACTGTTTTTT.

The chain couples TRBV7-2 to TRBJ2-7; maybe TRBD2 (5 bases). The end of the DNA is better explained by TRBJ2-5, so the J call may be wrong. From germline, CDR1 is SGHTA and CDR2 FQGNSA. This CDR3 region has 16 residues. CDR3: CASSLGREPLVRTQYF. The CDR3 DNA is TGTGCCAGCAGCTTAGGTAGGGAGCCTCTCGTGCGGACCCAGTACTTC.